The present entry profiles one TCR beta chain with its context. No antigen is known for it. CDR1 and CDR2 (germline): SGHVS, FNYEAQ. The CDR3 is made up of 18 amino acids. Unmatched junction bases numbered 11, after V lost 5 bases and J lost 4 bases. These data belong to a study of cytomegalovirus exposure and HLA in healthy donors. For the study at large: There were about 85 million unique TCRs (from HLA-typed donors) in an early data release. Whole-study findings and limits: From TCR beta sequences, most subjects' HLA-A and HLA-B alleles were reportedly predicted accurately. In a later analysis, V- and J-gene trimming of beta chains associated with a DCLRE1C missense variant, replicated independently. Per published reports, the classifier diagnosed cytomegalovirus status with high specificity and sensitivity.

The PCR contained 60 Vbeta and 13 Jbeta primers. The assay was immunoSEQ multiplex PCR, and TCRdb's table has in-frame clones only and misses some. The top ten hold 2.5% to 3.5% of the sample, which has around 120,000 clones, over 65% seen once. Sequencing input: PBMCs. The receptor was derived from a woman in her thirties in good health and CMV-seropositive. The chain links TRBV7-6 to TRBJ2-2; 12 bases line up with TRBD2. For the CDR3, the DNA is TGTGCCAGCAGCCCAACTAGCGGGGGGACCCCATTCACCGGGGAGCTGTTTTTT. Its protein product is CASSPTSGGTPFTGELFF. Full variable domain (missing parts from reference TRBV7-6 and TRBJ2-2): GAGVSQSPRYKVTKRGQDVALRCDPISGHVSLYWYRQALGQGPEFLTYFNYEAQQDKSGLPNDRFSAERPEGSISTLTIQRTEQRDSAMYRCASSPTSGGTPFTGELFFGEGSRLTVL.